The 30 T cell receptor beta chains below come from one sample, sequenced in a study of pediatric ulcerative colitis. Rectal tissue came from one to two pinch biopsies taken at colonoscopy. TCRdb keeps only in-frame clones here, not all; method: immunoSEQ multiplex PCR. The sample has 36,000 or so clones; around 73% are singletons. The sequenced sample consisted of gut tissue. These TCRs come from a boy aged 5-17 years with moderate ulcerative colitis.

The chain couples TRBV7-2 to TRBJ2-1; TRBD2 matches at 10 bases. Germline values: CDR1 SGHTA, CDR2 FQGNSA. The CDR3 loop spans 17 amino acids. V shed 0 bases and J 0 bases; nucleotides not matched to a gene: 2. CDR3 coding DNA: TGTGCCAGCAGCTTAGCCATAGCGGGGGGCTCCTACAATGAGCAGTTCTTC. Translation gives CASSLAIAGGSYNEQFF.

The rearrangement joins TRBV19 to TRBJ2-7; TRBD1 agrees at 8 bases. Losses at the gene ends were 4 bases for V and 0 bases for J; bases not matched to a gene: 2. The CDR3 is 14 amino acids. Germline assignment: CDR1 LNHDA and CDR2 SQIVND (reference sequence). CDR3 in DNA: TGTGCCAGTAGTAGGGACAGGAGCTCCTACGAGCAGTACTTC. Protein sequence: CASSRDRSSYEQYF.

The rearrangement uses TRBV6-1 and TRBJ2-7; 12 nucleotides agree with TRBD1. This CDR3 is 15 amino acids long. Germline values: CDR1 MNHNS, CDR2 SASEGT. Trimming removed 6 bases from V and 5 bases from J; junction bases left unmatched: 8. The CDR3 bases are TGTGCCAGCAGGCCGGGACAGGGGGCTGCCGACGAGCAGTACTTC. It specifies CASRPGQGAADEQYF.

CDR3 protein: CASSSGSSYGYTF. CDR3 in DNA: TGTGCCAGCAGCTCGGGCAGTTCCTATGGCTACACCTTC. This rearrangement joins TRBV11-2 to TRBJ1-2; D gene uncertain. The CDR3 sequence is 13 residues long. V shed 4 bases and J shed 4 bases, with 10 bases lying between them. Germline-derived CDR1 and CDR2 are SGHAT and FQNNGV.

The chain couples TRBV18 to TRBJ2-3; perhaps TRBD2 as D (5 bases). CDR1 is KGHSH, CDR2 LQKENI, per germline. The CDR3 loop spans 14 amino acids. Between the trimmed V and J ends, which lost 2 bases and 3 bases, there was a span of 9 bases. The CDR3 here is CASSPGSRTDTQYF. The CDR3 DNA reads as TGTGCCAGCTCACCAGGGAGCAGAACAGATACGCAGTATTTT.

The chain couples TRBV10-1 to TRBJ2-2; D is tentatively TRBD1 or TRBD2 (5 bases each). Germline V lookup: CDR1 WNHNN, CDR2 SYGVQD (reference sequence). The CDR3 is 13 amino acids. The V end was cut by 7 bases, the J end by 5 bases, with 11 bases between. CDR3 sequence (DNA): TGCGCCAGCAAGGGGCGCGGGACCGGGGAGCTGTTTTTT. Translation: CASKGRGTGELFF.

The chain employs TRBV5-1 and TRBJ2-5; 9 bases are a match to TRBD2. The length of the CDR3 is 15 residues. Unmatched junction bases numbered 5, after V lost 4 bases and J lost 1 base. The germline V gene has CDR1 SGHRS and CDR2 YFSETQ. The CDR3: CASSLSTSGQETQYF. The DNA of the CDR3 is TGCGCCAGCAGCCTATCGACTAGCGGCCAAGAGACCCAGTACTTC. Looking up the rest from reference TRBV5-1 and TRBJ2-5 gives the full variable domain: KAGVTQTPRYLIKTRGQQVTLSCSPISGHRSVSWYQQTPGQGLQFLFEYFSETQRNKGNFPGRFSGRQFSNSRSEMNVSTLELGDSALYLCASSLSTSGQETQYFGPGTRLLVL.

CDR3 DNA sequence: TGTGCCAGCAGTTGGCGACTAGCGGAATACAATGAGCAGTTCTTC. Amino acids: CASSWRLAEYNEQFF. This chain uses TRBV6-5 with TRBJ2-1, with 9 positions matching TRBD2. Germline CDR1 reads MNHEY; CDR2 reads SVGAGI. CDR3 length: 15 amino acids. The junction had 5 bases not matched to a gene; V was cut back by 4 bases and J by 4 bases.

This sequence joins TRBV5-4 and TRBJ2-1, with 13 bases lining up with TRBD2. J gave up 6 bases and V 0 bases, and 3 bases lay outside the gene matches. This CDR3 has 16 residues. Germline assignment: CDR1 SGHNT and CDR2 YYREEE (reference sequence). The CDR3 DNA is TGTGCCAGCAGCTTGGCCGGACTAGCGGGGGTCAATGAGCAGTTCTTC. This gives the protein CASSLAGLAGVNEQFF.

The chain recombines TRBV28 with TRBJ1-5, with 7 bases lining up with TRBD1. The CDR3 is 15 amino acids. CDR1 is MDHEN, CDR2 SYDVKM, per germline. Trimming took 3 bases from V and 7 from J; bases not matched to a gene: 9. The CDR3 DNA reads TGTGCCAGCAGTTTTACAATAGGGGGCAGCCAGCCCCAGCATTTT. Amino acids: CASSFTIGGSQPQHF.

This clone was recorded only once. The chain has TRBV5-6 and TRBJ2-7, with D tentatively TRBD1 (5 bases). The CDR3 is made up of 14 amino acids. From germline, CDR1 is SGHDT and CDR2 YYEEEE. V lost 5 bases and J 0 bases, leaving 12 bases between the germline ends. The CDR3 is CASRSRQSSYEQYF. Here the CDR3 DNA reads TGTGCCAGCAGATCGAGACAGAGCTCCTACGAGCAGTACTTC. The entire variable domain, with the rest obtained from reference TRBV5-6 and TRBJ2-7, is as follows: DAGVTQSPTHLIKTRGQQVTLRCSPKSGHDTVSWYQQALGQGPQFIFQYYEEEERQRGNFPDRFSGHQFPNYSSELNVNALLLGDSALYLCASRSRQSSYEQYFGPGTRLTVT.

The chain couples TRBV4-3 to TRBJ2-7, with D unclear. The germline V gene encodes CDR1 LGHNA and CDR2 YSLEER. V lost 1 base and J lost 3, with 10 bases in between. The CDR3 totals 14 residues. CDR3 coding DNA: TGCGCCAGCAGCCAAGGGCCCGGCGGCTACGAGCAGTACTTC. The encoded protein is CASSQGPGGYEQYF.

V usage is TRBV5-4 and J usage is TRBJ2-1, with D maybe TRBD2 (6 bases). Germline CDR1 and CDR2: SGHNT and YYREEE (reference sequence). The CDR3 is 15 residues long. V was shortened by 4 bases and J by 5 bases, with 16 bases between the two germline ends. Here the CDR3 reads CASSPPGTRNNEQFF. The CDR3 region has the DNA TGTGCCAGCAGCCCCCCCGGGACTCGGAACAATGAGCAGTTCTTC.

The chain's CDR3 is CASRWRADYGYTF. The CDR3 nucleotides are TGTGCCAGCAGATGGAGGGCAGACTATGGCTACACCTTC. This sequence joins TRBV2 and TRBJ1-2; D is uncertain. V was pared by 6 bases and J by 3 bases, with 11 bases between. Per germline, CDR1 SNHLY and CDR2 FYNNEI. CDR3 length: 13 residues.

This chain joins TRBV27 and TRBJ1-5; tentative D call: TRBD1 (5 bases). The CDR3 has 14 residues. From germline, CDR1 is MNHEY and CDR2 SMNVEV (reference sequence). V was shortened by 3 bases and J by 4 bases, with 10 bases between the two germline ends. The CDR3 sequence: CASSLGQGNQPQHF. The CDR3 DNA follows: TGTGCCAGCAGTTTGGGGCAGGGTAATCAGCCCCAGCATTTT.

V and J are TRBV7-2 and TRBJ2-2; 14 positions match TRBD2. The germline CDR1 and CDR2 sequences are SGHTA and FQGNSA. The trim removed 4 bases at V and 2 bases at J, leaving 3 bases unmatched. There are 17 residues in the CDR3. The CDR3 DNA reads TGTGCCAGCAGCTCGGGACTAGCGGGGGTTAACACCGGGGAGCTGTTTTTT. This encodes CASSSGLAGVNTGELFF.

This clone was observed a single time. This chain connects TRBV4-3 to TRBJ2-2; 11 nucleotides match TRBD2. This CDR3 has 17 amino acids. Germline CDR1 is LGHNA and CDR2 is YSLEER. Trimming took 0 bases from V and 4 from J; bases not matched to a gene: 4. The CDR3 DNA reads TGCGCCAGCAGCCAAGAACCTAGCGGGGGGTTCACCGGGGAGCTGTTTTTT. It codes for CASSQEPSGGFTGELFF.

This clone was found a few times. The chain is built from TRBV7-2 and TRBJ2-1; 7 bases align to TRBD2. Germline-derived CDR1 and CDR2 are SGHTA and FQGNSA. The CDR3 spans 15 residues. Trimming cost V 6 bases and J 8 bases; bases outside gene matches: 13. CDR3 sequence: CASSPHLGEGDEQFF. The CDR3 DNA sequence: TGTGCCAGCAGTCCCCATCTCGGGGAGGGCGATGAGCAGTTCTTC.

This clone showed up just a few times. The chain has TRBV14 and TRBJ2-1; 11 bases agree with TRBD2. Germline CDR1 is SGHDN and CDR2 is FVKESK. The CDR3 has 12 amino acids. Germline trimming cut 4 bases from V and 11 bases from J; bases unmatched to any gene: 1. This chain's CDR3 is CASSRLAGQQFF. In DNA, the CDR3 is TGTGCCAGCAGCCGACTAGCGGGGCAGCAGTTCTTC.

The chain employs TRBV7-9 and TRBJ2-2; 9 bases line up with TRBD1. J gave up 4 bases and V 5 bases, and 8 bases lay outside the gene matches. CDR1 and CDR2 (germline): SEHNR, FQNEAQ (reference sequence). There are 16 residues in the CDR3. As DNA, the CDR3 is TGTGCCAGCAGCCCGTACGGGACAGGGACCACCGGGGAGCTGTTTTTT. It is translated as CASSPYGTGTTGELFF. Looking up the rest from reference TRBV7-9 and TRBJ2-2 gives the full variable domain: DTGVSQNPRHKITKRGQNVTFRCDPISEHNRLYWYRQTLGQGPEFLTYFQNEAQLEKSRLLSDRFSAERPKGSFSTLEIQRTEQGDSAMYLCASSPYGTGTTGELFFGEGSRLTVL.

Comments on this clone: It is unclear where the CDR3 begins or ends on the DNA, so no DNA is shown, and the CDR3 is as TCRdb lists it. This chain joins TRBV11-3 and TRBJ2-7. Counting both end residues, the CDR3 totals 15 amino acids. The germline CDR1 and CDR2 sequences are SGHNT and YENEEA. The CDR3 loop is CASSPVGPGIYEQYF.

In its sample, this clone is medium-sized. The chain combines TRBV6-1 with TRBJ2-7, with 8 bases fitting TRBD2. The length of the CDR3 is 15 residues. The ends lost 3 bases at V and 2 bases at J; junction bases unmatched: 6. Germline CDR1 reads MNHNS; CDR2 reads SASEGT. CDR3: CASSEREAAPYEQYF. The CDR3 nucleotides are TGTGCCAGCAGTGAGCGGGAGGCTGCCCCCTACGAGCAGTACTTC.

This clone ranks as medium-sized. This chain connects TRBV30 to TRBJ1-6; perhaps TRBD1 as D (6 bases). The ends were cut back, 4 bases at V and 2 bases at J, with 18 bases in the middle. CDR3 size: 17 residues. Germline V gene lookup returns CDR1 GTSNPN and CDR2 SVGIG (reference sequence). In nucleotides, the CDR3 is TGTGCCTGGAAGAGGAAGGCATACAGGGCCTATAATTCACCCCTCCACTTT. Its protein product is CAWKRKAYRAYNSPLHF.

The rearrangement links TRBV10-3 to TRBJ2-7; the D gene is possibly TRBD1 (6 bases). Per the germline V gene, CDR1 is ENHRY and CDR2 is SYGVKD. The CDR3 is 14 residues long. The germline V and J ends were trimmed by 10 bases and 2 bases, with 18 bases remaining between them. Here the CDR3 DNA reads TGTGCCACGGCGGACAGTTTAAGACCCTACGAGCAGTACTTC. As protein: CATADSLRPYEQYF.

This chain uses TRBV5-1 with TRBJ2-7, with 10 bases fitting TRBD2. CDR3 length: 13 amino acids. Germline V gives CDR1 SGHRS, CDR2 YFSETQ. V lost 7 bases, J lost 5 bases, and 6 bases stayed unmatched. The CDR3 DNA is TGCGCCAGCCATAACCTAGCGGGAGACGAGCAGTACTTC. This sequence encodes CASHNLAGDEQYF.

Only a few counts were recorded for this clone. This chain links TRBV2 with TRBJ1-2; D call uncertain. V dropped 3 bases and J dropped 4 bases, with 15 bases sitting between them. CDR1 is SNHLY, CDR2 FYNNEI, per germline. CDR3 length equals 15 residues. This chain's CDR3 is CASSEMTTYPYGYTF. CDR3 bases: TGTGCCAGCAGTGAGATGACAACCTACCCCTATGGCTACACCTTC.

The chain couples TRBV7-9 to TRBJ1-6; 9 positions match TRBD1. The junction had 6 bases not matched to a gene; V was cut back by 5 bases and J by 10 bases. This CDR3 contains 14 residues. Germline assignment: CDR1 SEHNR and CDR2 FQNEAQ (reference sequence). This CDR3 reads CASSLGTGKSPLHF. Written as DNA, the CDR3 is TGTGCCAGCAGCCTAGGGACAGGGAAATCACCCCTCCACTTT.

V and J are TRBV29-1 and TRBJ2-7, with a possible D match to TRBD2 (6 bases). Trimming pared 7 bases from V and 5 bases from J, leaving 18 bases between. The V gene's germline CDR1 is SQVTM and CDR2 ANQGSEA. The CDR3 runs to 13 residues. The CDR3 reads CSGRRDLPNEQYF. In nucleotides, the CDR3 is TGCAGCGGACGGCGGGACCTACCTAACGAGCAGTACTTC.

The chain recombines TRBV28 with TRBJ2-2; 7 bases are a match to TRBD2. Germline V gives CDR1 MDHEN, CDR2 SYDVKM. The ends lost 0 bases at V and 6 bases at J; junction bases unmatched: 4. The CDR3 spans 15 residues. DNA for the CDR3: TGTGCCAGCAGTTTATGGGGAGGGGAGGCCGGGGAGCTGTTTTTT. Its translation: CASSLWGGEAGELFF.

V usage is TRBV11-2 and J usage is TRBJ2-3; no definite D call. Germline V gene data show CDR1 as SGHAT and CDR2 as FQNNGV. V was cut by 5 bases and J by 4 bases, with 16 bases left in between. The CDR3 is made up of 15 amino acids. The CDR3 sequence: CASSTLGLTADTQYF. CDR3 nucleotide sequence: TGTGCCAGCAGCACACTGGGCCTTACTGCAGATACGCAGTATTTT.